These 9 T cell receptor beta chains originate from one sample sequenced in a study of cytomegalovirus exposure and HLA in healthy donors. The PCR had 60 Vbeta and 13 Jbeta primers. Libraries were prepared by immunoSEQ multiplex PCR; TCRdb keeps only in-frame clonotypes and omits some of them. This table has 160,000 or so clones, under 80% appearing once. The sample was PBMCs. The receptors come from a human donor in good health.

The J gene is TRBJ1-1, the V gene TRBV2; D might be TRBD1 (6 bases). Germline CDR1 SNHLY, CDR2 FYNNEI. This CDR3 is 14 amino acids long. The V and J ends lost 5 bases and 5 bases respectively, with 15 bases between them. As DNA, the CDR3 is TGTGCCAGCAGTCCACAGGGTCGAGGGACTGAAGCTTTCTTT. Amino acid sequence: CASSPQGRGTEAFF.

The CDR3 sequence is CASSYDGYNEQFF. CDR3 nucleotide sequence: TGTGCCAGCAGTTATGACGGGTACAATGAGCAGTTCTTC. This chain uses TRBV27 with TRBJ2-1; D call uncertain. Germline lookup yields CDR1 MNHEY and CDR2 SMNVEV (reference sequence). The CDR3 totals 13 residues. V lost 4 bases, J lost 4 bases, and 8 bases lay in between.

This clone came up a few times. The chain uses TRBV19 and TRBJ2-6; tentatively, D is TRBD2 (5 bases). Germline CDR1 is LNHDA and CDR2 is SQIVND (reference sequence). The CDR3 contains 15 residues. Trimming took 5 bases from V and 0 from J, leaving 8 bases between them. The CDR3: CASSPRGSGANVLTF. CDR3 in DNA: TGTGCCAGTAGTCCCCGGGGCTCTGGGGCCAACGTCCTGACTTTC.

J is TRBJ2-1 and V is TRBV9, with no clear D. Germline V gives CDR1 SGDLS, CDR2 YYNGEE. CDR3 length: 14 residues. V lost 4 bases to trimming and J lost 1 base, with 9 bases between them. Here the CDR3 DNA reads TGTGCCAGCAGCCGGAGCGAATCCTACAATGAGCAGTTCTTC. It encodes CASSRSESYNEQFF.

The J gene is TRBJ2-3, the V gene TRBV2; 9 positions match TRBD1. The J segment lost 7 bases and the V segment lost 2 bases, leaving 10 bases of the junction unmatched. The CDR3 sequence is 16 residues long. The germline V gene has CDR1 SNHLY and CDR2 FYNNEI. The chain's CDR3 is CASSETLGTGLHTQYF. The CDR3 DNA follows: TGTGCCAGCAGTGAAACCCTGGGGACAGGGCTTCATACGCAGTATTTT.

The chain uses TRBV7-3 and TRBJ1-2; tentatively, D is TRBD1 (5 bases). CDR3 length: 13 residues. The V end was cut by 0 bases, the J end by 6 bases, with 8 bases between. CDR1 and CDR2 (germline): SGHTA, FQGTGA. This CDR3 is CASSLTGLDGYTF. CDR3 DNA sequence: TGTGCCAGCAGCTTAACGGGGCTGGATGGCTACACCTTC.

The chain uses TRBV9 and TRBJ1-2; maybe TRBD1 (5 bases). This CDR3 is built from 14 residues. V was pared by 3 bases and J by 0 bases, with 9 bases between. Per germline, CDR1 SGDLS and CDR2 YYNGEE. Here the CDR3 reads CASSERQPNYGYTF. The DNA for the CDR3 is TGTGCCAGCAGCGAAAGACAGCCTAACTATGGCTACACCTTC.

The chain couples TRBV4-1 to TRBJ2-3, with 7 positions matching TRBD1. The CDR3 is made up of 16 amino acids. Germline trimming cut 1 base from V and 6 bases from J; bases unmatched to any gene: 10. The germline V gene encodes CDR1 MGHRA and CDR2 YSYEKL. The CDR3 sequence: CASSQVTRGPGDTQYF. CDR3 coding DNA: TGCGCCAGCAGCCAAGTTACGAGGGGGCCAGGGGATACGCAGTATTTT.

For the CDR3, the DNA is TGTGCCAGCAGCCTGGGACAAACCCCATCCTACGAGCAGTACTTC. Amino acid sequence: CASSLGQTPSYEQYF. The chain couples TRBV25-1 to TRBJ2-7; D is perhaps TRBD1 (6 bases). V dropped 6 bases and J dropped 1 base, with 16 bases sitting between them. Germline V gene lookup returns CDR1 MGHDK and CDR2 SYGVNS. This CDR3 has 15 residues.